The 6 T cell receptor beta chains given below trace back to one sample, sequenced in a study of low-dose radiotherapy and immunotherapy resistance in tumors. Time point noted: before trial treatment. TRAV and TRBV primers primed cDNA for both TCRalpha and TCRbeta. It was with a constant-region primer and a V-primer adapter that TCRs were amplified over about 19 PCR cycles. From the reads, TCRdb called clonotypes with MiXCR, one entry per CDR3 protein. The sample includes under 90,000 distinct CDR3 sequences, less than 40% of them seen just once. This specimen was PBMCs, taken before treatment. All receptors derive from a female donor with ovarian cancer.

This clonotype was observed a handful of times. The chain is built from TRBV7-9 and TRBJ1-1, with D perhaps TRBD1 (5 bases). The V end lost 1 base, the J end lost 5 bases, and 11 bases lay between the germline ends. Per the germline V gene, CDR1 is SEHNR and CDR2 is FQNEAQ (reference sequence). This CDR3 spans 14 amino acids. The CDR3 is CASSLVGVGTEAFF. In DNA form, the CDR3 reads TGTGCCAGCAGCTTAGTAGGGGTTGGGACTGAAGCTTTCTTT.

Worth noting for this clonotype: An end of the junction does not agree with germline; a read error may underlie this. The CDR3 DNA is TGTGCCAGCAGCTTGGAACTAGCGGGTAGGAATGAGCAGTTCTTC. This translates into CASSLELAGRNEQFF. The rearrangement links TRBV5-3 to TRBJ2-1, with TRBD2 identical over 9 bases. TRBV5-3 is an ORF, with its function uncertain. The CDR3 totals 15 residues.

This clonotype showed up many times. V usage is TRBV15 and J usage is TRBJ1-2, with no clear D. CDR3 length: 13 amino acids. Trimming took 6 bases from V and 5 from J, leaving 13 bases between them. Germline lookup yields CDR1 LNHNV and CDR2 YYDKDF (reference sequence). CDR3 protein: CATRTNGPYGYTF. CDR3 DNA: TGTGCCACCAGAACGAACGGGCCATATGGCTACACCTTC.

Notes on this clonotype: This likely reflects a read error, since a far larger clone is one base away. The chain uses TRBV6-6 and TRBJ2-7; D unclear. The CDR3 is made up of 13 amino acids. V lost 11 bases to trimming and J lost 1 base, with 15 bases between them. Per the germline V gene, CDR1 is MNHNY and CDR2 is SVGAGI (reference sequence). This chain's CDR3 is CAGSSVLSYEQYF. The DNA of the CDR3 is TGTGCCGGTTCTTCGGTATTGTCCTACGAGCAGTACTTC.

The chain uses TRBV5-1 and TRBJ2-1; the match to TRBD2 covers 12 bases. V was clipped by 2 bases and J by 4 bases; unmatched bases: 7. The CDR3 runs 17 residues. Germline CDR1 and CDR2: SGHRS and YFSETQ. This chain's CDR3 is CASSFTGTSGPYNEQFF. As DNA, the CDR3 is TGCGCCAGCAGCTTCACCGGGACTAGCGGGCCGTACAATGAGCAGTTCTTC. Variable domain in full (rest from reference TRBV5-1 and TRBJ2-1): KAGVTQTPRYLIKTRGQQVTLSCSPISGHRSVSWYQQTPGQGLQFLFEYFSETQRNKGNFPGRFSGRQFSNSRSEMNVSTLELGDSALYLCASSFTGTSGPYNEQFFGPGTRLTVL.

The chain has TRBV28 and TRBJ2-1; no firm D call. V gave up 3 bases and J gave up 7 bases, with 10 bases separating them. Germline CDR1 is MDHEN and CDR2 is SYDVKM. This CDR3 has 13 amino acids. In DNA form, the CDR3 reads TGTGCCAGCAGTTTTCACATCCGAAATGAGCAGTTCTTC. Translation: CASSFHIRNEQFF.